A selection of T cell receptor beta chains follows, all from one sample in a study of T cells in Graves' hyperthyroidism and ophthalmopathy. MiXCR was run by TCRdb on the multiplex PCR reads, yielding one entry per CDR3 protein. The sample comprises about 380,000 distinct CDR3 sequences, roughly 20% of which are singletons, and 35% to 50% rests with the top ten. The specimen sequenced was blood. All receptors derive from a man between 18 and 35 years old with Graves' ophthalmopathy. Both conserved end residues are part of each CDR3. The order of the fields is V gene, J gene, CDR3 protein.

TRBV4-1	TRBJ1-4	CASSQEGPNEKLFF
TRBV6-1	TRBJ2-7	CASRAGLGAEQYF
TRBV6-1	TRBJ2-4	CASSPGGEDIQYF
TRBV7-9	TRBJ2-7	CASSLRTSIYEQYF
TRBV12-3/TRBV12-4	TRBJ1-1	CASKKYGTSQPMNTEAFF
TRBV12-3/TRBV12-4	TRBJ1-5	CASSLRDRWKPQHF
TRBV7-2	TRBJ2-2	CASSRGLSFTGELFF
TRBV3-1	TRBJ1-5	CASSSGTGGRQPQHF
TRBV2	TRBJ2-2	CASKWTGEAGELFF
TRBV7-8	TRBJ2-7	CASSSGTVNYYEQYF
TRBV6-1	TRBJ2-3	CATKGWVKVAASTDTQYF
TRBV19	TRBJ2-1	CASSTTGTSGGREQFF
TRBV5-1	TRBJ2-4	CASRGGENIQYF
TRBV6-1	TRBJ1-5	CARQGRSNQPQHF
TRBV5-6	TRBJ2-7	CASSQDPTYEQYF
TRBV5-1	TRBJ2-6	CASSPGTAPSGANVLTF
TRBV19	TRBJ1-1	CASRTTGQLDTEAFF
TRBV4-1	TRBJ2-5	CASSQDVGGARETQYF
TRBV4-2	TRBJ2-2	CASSQDNLGETTGELFF
TRBV7-3	TRBJ1-1	CASSLPGSSMNAEAFF
TRBV5-1	TRBJ2-3	CASTSRSGDTQYF
TRBV12-3/TRBV12-4	TRBJ1-2	CASSPVGGSRVGYTF
TRBV7-9	TRBJ2-7	CASGPPGQGALEQYF
TRBV19	TRBJ1-1	CASSPRGQGANTEAFF
TRBV2	TRBJ2-5	CASSPQRGGPETQYF
TRBV2	TRBJ1-5	CASREWDISNQPQHF
TRBV20-1	TRBJ1-2	CSALRTDGAKGYTF
TRBV2	TRBJ1-3	CASSAHRDRESGNTIYF
TRBV5-1	TRBJ1-5	CASSPGATGPQHF
TRBV6-1	TRBJ2-3	CASSADSTDTQYF
TRBV12-3/TRBV12-4	TRBJ1-4	CASSRPGTGDAKLFF
TRBV27	TRBJ1-5	CASSPGVKGNQPQHF
TRBV6-1	TRBJ1-4	CASSSAKSGTGGAWVRMEKLFF
TRBV7-2	TRBJ1-6	CASSSIWTYNSPLHF
TRBV11-2	TRBJ2-1	CASSPPGQIFHNEQFF
TRBV5-1	TRBJ2-1	CASSWTYSGTYNEQFF
TRBV20-1	TRBJ2-7	CSSPLAGGTNEQYF
TRBV6-2/TRBV6-3	TRBJ2-2	CASSWTGRDTGELFF
TRBV29-1	TRBJ2-7	CSNLAGDSYEQYF
TRBV29-1	TRBJ2-1	CSGDAGFASGNEQFF
TRBV15	TRBJ2-5	CATSRGSAQETQYF
TRBV20-1	TRBJ2-3	CSARVPRTFDTQYF
TRBV10-3	TRBJ1-2	CAISEREDNYGYTF
TRBV5-1	TRBJ2-3	CASSLDSSTDTQYF
TRBV4-1	TRBJ2-3	CASSQGLAGGDTQYF
TRBV19	TRBJ1-1	CASTSGETNTEAFF
TRBV3-1	TRBJ2-4	CASSPDVAGWIQYF
TRBV24-1	TRBJ2-2	CATSDFRAYTGELFF
TRBV6-1	TRBJ2-3	CASSEAGGPSTDTQYF
TRBV11-2	TRBJ1-4	CASSFLEAGEKLFF
TRBV2	TRBJ2-1	CASDPRDSYNEQFF
TRBV20-1	TRBJ1-6	CSARDQSGVNSPLHF